This is a list of T cell receptor beta chains from one sample in a study of OX40 agonist ivuxolimab in advanced cancers. Assay: immunoSEQ multiplex PCR; the TCRdb copy retains only in-frame clones and omits some. The sample lists just over 80,000 clones; about nine tenths were seen once. The sample here was CD4+ or CD8+ T cells sorted from blood, taken in a trial of the OX40 agonist ivuxolimab. The receptors were sampled from an adult with an advanced solid tumor such as melanoma, head and neck, liver or kidney cancer. CDR3s include the opening cysteine and the closing phenylalanine or tryptophan. A D gene is named only where the DNA matches it firmly. Expanded clones are given a class, and other clones once, few, many or no size at all.

d_gene	v_gene	j_gene	abundance	len	CDR3nt	CDR3aa
-	TRBV7-3	TRBJ2-3	once	16	TGTGCCAGCAGCCCGAAAGGGGGTGGGGGCACAGATACGCAGTATTTT	CASSPKGGGGTDTQYF
TRBD1	TRBV7-2	TRBJ2-7	-	15	TGTGCCAGCAGCTTCTCCGGGACAGGGGGCTACGAGCAGTACTTC	CASSFSGTGGYEQYF
TRBD1	TRBV6-5	TRBJ2-5	once	13	TGTGCCAGCAGCTTGGACAGGGGAAAGCCCCAGTACTTC	CASSLDRGKPQYF
-	TRBV28	TRBJ2-1	-	11	TGTGCCAGCCGGACTTTTAATGAGCAGTTCTTC	CASRTFNEQFF
-	TRBV5-8	TRBJ2-6	-	15	TGTGCCAGCAGCCTCTCCGGGGCTGGGGCCAACGTCCTGACTTTC	CASSLSGAGANVLTF
-	TRBV27	TRBJ1-6	-	12	TGTGCCAGCAGTTTACGTGGATCACCCCTCCACTTT	CASSLRGSPLHF
-	TRBV20-1	TRBJ2-1	-	11	TGCAGTGCAACCTCCTTCAATGGGCAGTTCTTC	CSATSFNGQFF
-	TRBV29-1	TRBJ2-1	-	13	TGCAGCGGGGGGGAGCTGATCTACAATGAGCAGTTCTTC	CSGGELIYNEQFF
-	TRBV7-3	TRBJ2-3	-	17	TGTGCCAGCAGCTTAAACGTGGGAACCACTAGCACAGATACGCAGTATTTT	CASSLNVGTTSTDTQYF
-	TRBV5-6	TRBJ2-2	-	16	TGTGCCAGCAGCTTCTACGCAGGGCGGGCCACCGGGGAGCTGTTTTTT	CASSFYAGRATGELFF
-	TRBV28	TRBJ2-6	few	15	TGTGCCAGCAGCTCTCGGGGGCCTGGGGCCAACGTCCTGACTTTC	CASSSRGPGANVLTF
TRBD1	TRBV10-3	TRBJ2-1	-	13	TGTGCCATCAGGGAACAGGGGGCAAATGAGCAGTTCTTC	CAIREQGANEQFF
TRBD1	TRBV4-1	TRBJ2-7	-	15	TGCGCCAGCAGCCTCACTCGGACAGGATCCTACGAGCAGTACTTC	CASSLTRTGSYEQYF
-	TRBV10-3	TRBJ1-5	-	15	TGTGCCATCAGTGGGGTGGGCGCAGGCAATCAGCCCCAGCATTTT	CAISGVGAGNQPQHF
-	TRBV28	TRBJ2-7	-	15	TGTGCCAGCAGTTTATTACAGGAATTCTCCTACGAGCAGTACTTC	CASSLLQEFSYEQYF
TRBD2	TRBV5-1	TRBJ2-3	once	16	TGCGCCAGCAGCGGAGGACTAGCGGGGGGCACAGATACGCAGTATTTT	CASSGGLAGGTDTQYF
-	TRBV7-3	TRBJ2-7	-	15	TGTGCCAGCAGCCCCGGACGGCTCAGCTCCTACGAGCAGTACTTC	CASSPGRLSSYEQYF
-	TRBV27	TRBJ2-2	-	14	TGTGCCAGCCGAGGACGGAGGAACACCGGGGAGCTGTTTTTT	CASRGRRNTGELFF
TRBD1	TRBV29-1	TRBJ2-5	-	15	TGCAGCGTTGAAGTCCGAGGGGGCAGAGGTAGGGCCCAGTACTTC	CSVEVRGGRGRAQYF
-	TRBV6-5	TRBJ2-1	-	14	TGTGCCAGCAGAGGTGGACTTACCTACAATGAGCAGTTCTTC	CASRGGLTYNEQFF
TRBD1	TRBV28	TRBJ2-7	-	15	TGTGCCAGCAGTTCCCGCGGGACAGGGGGTTACGAGCAGTACTTC	CASSSRGTGGYEQYF
TRBD2	TRBV6-1	TRBJ2-1	-	15	TGTGCCAGCGCCCGGGGACTAGCGGGAGCCAATGAGCAGTTCTTC	CASARGLAGANEQFF
TRBD1	TRBV4-1	TRBJ1-5	-	15	TGCGCCAGCAGCCAAGGTAACAGGGGGGATCAGCCCCAGCATTTT	CASSQGNRGDQPQHF
-	TRBV21-1	TRBJ2-5	-	16	TGTGCCAGCAGCTCCCGTCGCTACACTTTCTCTGAGACCCAGTACTTC	CASSSRRYTFSETQYF
-	TRBV15	TRBJ1-5	few	15	TGTGCCACCAGCAGAGATTTCGGGTCGGGTGAGCCCCAGCATTTT	CATSRDFGSGEPQHF
-	TRBV2	TRBJ1-5	-	15	TGTGCCACCAGCGTTGGGGGGCTTGGCAATCAGCCCCAGCATTTT	CATSVGGLGNQPQHF
TRBD2	TRBV6-4	TRBJ2-1	-	15	TGTGCCAGCCGGGAAGTGGGCGGGAGGGACAATGAGCAGTTCTTC	CASREVGGRDNEQFF
TRBD1	TRBV29-1	TRBJ2-7	-	15	TGCAGCGTTGAGGGGGACAGGGGAATTTTCTACGAGCAGTACTTC	CSVEGDRGIFYEQYF
-	TRBV5-4	TRBJ1-5	-	16	TGTGCCAGCAGCTCCGCTTTGCTGTATGGCAATCAGCCCCAGCATTTT	CASSSALLYGNQPQHF
-	TRBV4-2	TRBJ1-2	few	13	TGTGCCAGCAGCCAGGGACAAAACTATGGCTACACCTTC	CASSQGQNYGYTF
-	TRBV5-6	TRBJ1-1	-	11	TGTGCCAGCAGCTTAAGGGATGAGGCTTTCTTT	CASSLRDEAFF
-	TRBV28	TRBJ1-5	-	13	TGTGCCAGCAGTTTAGGAGTTAATCAGCCCCAGCATTTT	CASSLGVNQPQHF
TRBD1	TRBV5-1	TRBJ1-4	-	14	TGCGCCAGCAGCTTCTCTACGACAGGGGAAAAACTGTTTTTT	CASSFSTTGEKLFF
TRBD1	TRBV14	TRBJ2-5	-	13	TGTGCCAGCAGCCCGGGACAGCAAGAGACCCAGTACTTC	CASSPGQQETQYF
-	TRBV19	TRBJ2-5	-	11	TGTGCCAGTAGAGGGGGAGAGACCCAGTACTTC	CASRGGETQYF
TRBD1	TRBV28	TRBJ1-2	few	14	TGTGCCAGCAGCTCATTATACAGGGGAAACGGCTACACCTTC	CASSSLYRGNGYTF
-	TRBV18	TRBJ2-7	-	14	TGTGCCAGCTCACCAGCACAGGGAATGGGCGAGCAGTACTTC	CASSPAQGMGEQYF
-	TRBV2	TRBJ2-5	-	12	TGTGCCAGCAAGCGGCTAGCGGAGACCCAGTACTTC	CASKRLAETQYF
-	TRBV2	TRBJ1-6	-	12	TGTGCCAGCAGTGAAGCTAGGGGAGCCCTCCACTTT	CASSEARGALHF
TRBD1	TRBV19	TRBJ2-1	once	15	TGTGCCAGTAGTATCCATCTGGGACAGGGCTATGAGCAGTTCTTC	CASSIHLGQGYEQFF
TRBD2	TRBV19	TRBJ2-1	-	15	TGTGCCAGTAGTATAGGGACGGGGGGGCTCGTTGAGCAGTTCTTC	CASSIGTGGLVEQFF
-	TRBV7-9	TRBJ1-5	-	12	TGTGCCAGCGGGGACTTCAATCAGCCCCAGCATTTT	CASGDFNQPQHF
-	TRBV28	TRBJ2-1	-	11	TGTGCCAGCAGTTACTCCGTAGGGCAGTTCTTC	CASSYSVGQFF
-	TRBV7-8	TRBJ1-6	-	15	TGTGCCAGCAGCAAAGAAGGGATCCCTTTTTCACCCCTCCACTTT	CASSKEGIPFSPLHF
TRBD1	TRBV19	TRBJ2-5	-	14	TGTGCCAGTAGTAGGGACAGGGGGCAAGAGACCCAGTACTTC	CASSRDRGQETQYF
-	TRBV29-1	TRBJ2-5	-	12	TGCAGCTCTGGGGCGGGTTCAGAGACCCAGTACTTC	CSSGAGSETQYF
-	TRBV25-1	TRBJ1-3	-	14	TGTGCCAGCAGGGGGGCATTGTCTGGAAACACCATATATTTT	CASRGALSGNTIYF
-	TRBV11-3	TRBJ2-3	-	15	TGTGCCAGCAGCCCCGGGGGGCTCGTGGGGGGTACGCAGTATTTT	CASSPGGLVGGTQYF
-	TRBV19	TRBJ2-1	-	16	TGTGCCAGTAGTATTTTAACACCTAGCTCCTACAATGAGCAGTTCTTC	CASSILTPSSYNEQFF
-	TRBV6-6	TRBJ2-5	-	13	TGTGCCAGCAGAGACAGGGACTGGCAGACCCAGTACTTC	CASRDRDWQTQYF
-	TRBV28	TRBJ2-5	once	14	TGTGCCAGCAGTTTAGGGGGGGCCCAAGAGACCCAGTACTTC	CASSLGGAQETQYF
-	TRBV15	TRBJ1-4	once	15	TGTGCCACCAGCAGAGATGCGGGGCTGGCCGAAAAACTGTTTTTT	CATSRDAGLAEKLFF
-	TRBV4-1	TRBJ2-1	-	15	TGCGCCAGCAGCCTTGGACAGAGTCGCCACAATGAGCAGTTCTTC	CASSLGQSRHNEQFF
-	TRBV15	TRBJ2-1	-	15	TGTGCCACCAGCAGAGACCCGAACAGGTACAATGAGCAGTTCTTC	CATSRDPNRYNEQFF
TRBD1	TRBV6-5	TRBJ2-5	-	15	TGTGCCAGCAGTTATTCAGGGGGCGCATGGGAGACCCAGTACTTC	CASSYSGGAWETQYF
TRBD1	TRBV28	TRBJ2-7	-	14	TGTGCCAGCAGTACAGGGGTCCGGACCTACGAGCAGTACTTC	CASSTGVRTYEQYF